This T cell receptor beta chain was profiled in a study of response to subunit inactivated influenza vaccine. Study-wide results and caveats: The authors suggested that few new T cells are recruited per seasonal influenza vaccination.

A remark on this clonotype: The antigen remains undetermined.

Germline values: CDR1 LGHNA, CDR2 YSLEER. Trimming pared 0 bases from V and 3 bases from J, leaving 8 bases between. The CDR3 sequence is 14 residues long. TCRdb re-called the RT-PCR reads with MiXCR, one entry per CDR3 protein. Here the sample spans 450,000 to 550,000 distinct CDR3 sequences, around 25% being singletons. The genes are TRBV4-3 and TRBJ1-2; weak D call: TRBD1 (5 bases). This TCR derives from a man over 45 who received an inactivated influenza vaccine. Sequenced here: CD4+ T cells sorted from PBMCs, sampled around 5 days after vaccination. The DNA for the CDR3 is TGCGCCAGCAGCCAAGAATTGGGGGACTATGGCTACACCTTC. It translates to CASSQELGDYGYTF.